The present entry profiles one TCR beta chain with its context. The data stem from a study of low-dose radiotherapy and immunotherapy resistance in tumors. Study context: Cohort 2 received 1 Gy per fraction every two weeks, totaling 13 Gy over 26 weeks. Each patient was administered nivolumab intravenously at 240 mg, which was a flat dose, every two weeks, along with intravenous ipilimumab at 1 mg/kg every six weeks.

Indicated time point: before trial treatment. Treatment of the donors consisted of nivolumab and ipilimumab (plus aspirin, low-dose cyclophosphamide and low-dose radiotherapy). Each eligible patient had an advanced solid tumor, and these tumors lacked tumor-infiltrating lymphocytes. V gave up 1 base and J gave up 1 base, with 7 bases separating them. The CDR3 is 13 residues long. The germline V gene has CDR1 DFQATT and CDR2 SNEGSKA (reference sequence). Primers used for first-strand cDNA, a TRAV- and TRBV-specific set, covered both alpha and beta chains. It was with a constant-region primer and a V-primer adapter that TCRs were amplified over around 18 PCR cycles. TCRdb reanalysed the reads using MiXCR and keeps one entry per CDR3 protein. Here the sample spans about 64,000 distinct CDR3 sequences, less than 30% being singletons.

V usage is TRBV20-1 and J usage is TRBJ2-5; tentatively, D is TRBD1 (6 bases). This specimen consisted of PBMCs, obtained before treatment. The sequence was collected from a male donor with rectosigmoid adenocarcinoma. This CDR3 is CSARGDIQETQYF. CDR3 sequence (DNA): TGCAGTGCTAGAGGGGACATCCAAGAGACCCAGTACTTC.